The 31 T cell receptor beta chains reported below all come from one sample, sequenced in a study of HIV-infected patients and healthy controls. No cell fractionation was done, so the repertoire covers all unsorted peripheral blood T cells. Alpha and beta constant-region primers primed reverse transcription of about 0.5 ug RNA. Separate chain-specific third strand synthesis with multiplexing indices produced the alpha and beta libraries. TCRdb ran MiXCR on the 5' RACE reads and lists one entry per CDR3 protein. The data contain about 17,000 distinct CDR3 sequences, 4.5% to 5.5% of them singletons. Sequencing used blood. The receptors derive from an adult in good health.

This clonotype has a count of ten or more. CDR3 residues: CAISAGSDTQYF. The CDR3 nucleotides are TGTGCCATCAGTGCAGGGAGTGATACGCAGTATTTT. The chain joins TRBV10-3 to TRBJ2-3, with D perhaps given as TRBD1 or TRBD2 (5 bases each). Germline V gene lookup returns CDR1 ENHRY and CDR2 SYGVKD. Trimming removed 4 bases at V and 6 bases at J, with 8 bases between. CDR3 size: 12 residues.

The table lists this clonotype with many counts. The V call is TRBV20-1, the J call TRBJ2-3; D not resolved. This CDR3 comprises 14 residues. Between the trimmed V and J ends, which lost 3 bases and 0 bases, there was a span of 10 bases. Germline values: CDR1 DFQATT, CDR2 SNEGSKA (reference sequence). CDR3 coding DNA: TGCAGTGCTAGTCGGGCTTCTAGCACAGATACGCAGTATTTT. Translated: CSASRASSTDTQYF.

This clonotype was detected many times. The chain carries TRBV11-2 and TRBJ1-1; D gene ambiguous. Germline loops: CDR1 SGHAT, CDR2 FQNNGV. Trimming pared 5 bases from V and 2 bases from J, leaving 12 bases between. The CDR3 totals 14 residues. CDR3 sequence (DNA): TGTGCCAGCAGCCCCATAAGATCCAACACTGAAGCTTTCTTT. This gives the protein CASSPIRSNTEAFF.

This clonotype is termed medium-sized. This chain uses TRBV20-1 with TRBJ2-1, with 9 nucleotides matching TRBD2. The V and J ends lost 4 bases and 0 bases, in that order; junction bases with no gene match: 4. The germline V gene has CDR1 DFQATT and CDR2 SNEGSKA (reference sequence). CDR3 length: 15 amino acids. CDR3 residues: CSATGLAGSYNEQFF. The CDR3 nucleotides read TGCAGTGCTACGGGACTAGCAGGCTCCTACAATGAGCAGTTCTTC.

This clonotype was recorded many times. The chain recombines TRBV6-5 with TRBJ2-1; unclear D gene. Trimming took off 4 bases at V and 2 bases at J, with 12 bases between the two ends. The length of the CDR3 is 15 residues. Germline assignment: CDR1 MNHEY and CDR2 SVGAGI. The CDR3 here is CASSSTPLAYNEQFF. The CDR3 bases are TGTGCCAGCAGTTCAACTCCTCTGGCCTACAATGAGCAGTTCTTC.

This clonotype was observed at least ten times. The rearrangement links TRBV7-2 to TRBJ2-7; 8 bases are shared with TRBD1. V was pared by 3 bases and J by 5 bases, with 15 bases of the junction left unmatched. Germline V gene sequence: CDR1 SGHTA, CDR2 FQGNSA. This CDR3 is built from 17 residues. The CDR3 reads CASSLRTSRGLRNEQYF. The CDR3 nucleotides are TGTGCCAGCAGCTTGCGTACCTCCAGGGGGCTAAGGAACGAGCAGTACTTC.

The chain links TRBV29-1 to TRBJ1-2; tentative D call: TRBD1 (5 bases). The CDR3 loop spans 12 amino acids. V was shortened by 3 bases and J by 5 bases, with 10 bases between the two germline ends. CDR1 is SQVTM, CDR2 ANQGSEA, per germline. CDR3 in DNA: TGCAGCGTTGACTACCAGGGATATGGCTACACCTTC. Translating it yields CSVDYQGYGYTF. Full variable domain (rest looked up from reference TRBV29-1 and TRBJ1-2): SAVISQKPSRDICQRGTSLTIQCQVDSQVTMMFWYRQQPGQSLTLIATANQGSEATYESGFVIDKFPISRPNLTFSTLTVSNMSPEDSSIYLCSVDYQGYGYTFGSGTRLTVV.

This clonotype appeared many times. V is TRBV2 and J is TRBJ1-6; 9 nucleotides align to TRBD1. The germline gives CDR1 SNHLY, CDR2 FYNNEI. Germline trimming cut 2 bases from V and 10 bases from J; bases unmatched to any gene: 6. The CDR3 sequence is 15 residues long. Written as DNA, the CDR3 is TGTGCCAGCAGTGAACTGGGACAGGGAAACTCACCCCTCCACTTT. As protein: CASSELGQGNSPLHF.

This clonotype was seen many times. CDR3 amino acids: CASSFEGTRYGYTF. In nucleotides, the CDR3 is TGTGCCAGCAGCTTCGAAGGAACCCGATATGGCTACACCTTC. V and J are TRBV7-8 and TRBJ1-2; D unresolved. Trimming removed 3 bases from V and 5 bases from J, with 13 bases in between. In germline, CDR1 is SGHVS, CDR2 FQNEAQ. This CDR3 comprises 14 residues.

There are many counts of this clonotype. This chain connects TRBV29-1 to TRBJ1-1; D perhaps matches TRBD1 (5 bases). This CDR3 spans 12 amino acids. V lost 3 bases and J lost 1, with 6 bases in between. The V gene's germline CDR1 is SQVTM and CDR2 ANQGSEA. CDR3 amino acids: CSVDRANTEAFF. The CDR3 DNA reads TGCAGCGTTGACAGGGCGAACACTGAAGCTTTCTTT.

This clonotype is medium-sized by share. J is TRBJ1-4 and V is TRBV28; maybe TRBD1 (6 bases). This CDR3 spans 15 amino acids. V was trimmed by 6 bases and J by 6 bases, leaving 17 bases between them. Germline V gene sequence: CDR1 MDHEN, CDR2 SYDVKM. CDR3 nucleotide sequence: TGTGCCAGCAGAGATCCTCAGGGGCGGGATGAAAAACTGTTTTTT. Translation gives CASRDPQGRDEKLFF.

Notes on this clonotype: Possible read error: a much larger clone is one base away. The chain combines TRBV9 with TRBJ2-7; either TRBD1 or TRBD2 may supply D (6 bases each). The germline V gene encodes CDR1 SGDLS and CDR2 YYNGEE. The V end lost 3 bases, the J end lost 5 bases, and 15 bases lay between the germline ends. The CDR3 extends over 14 amino acids. The DNA for the CDR3 is TGTGCCAGCAGCGAGGGGGGTGAGGGGGACGAGCAGTACTTC. It specifies CASSEGGEGDEQYF.

This clonotype was detected ten times or more. The chain recombines TRBV7-9 with TRBJ1-2, with 8 bases fitting TRBD1. CDR3 length equals 15 residues. Germline CDR1 SEHNR, CDR2 FQNEAQ (reference sequence). With 1 base clipped from V and 6 bases from J, the junction kept 7 bases outside the gene matches. The CDR3 region has the DNA TGTGCCAGCAGCTTAGGACCGGGACAGGCCGATGGCTACACCTTC. Translated: CASSLGPGQADGYTF.

This clonotype was recorded many times. J is TRBJ2-5 and V is TRBV10-3, with a tentative D call TRBD2 (5 bases). Germline loops: CDR1 ENHRY, CDR2 SYGVKD. V gave up 4 bases and J gave up 2 bases, with 11 bases separating them. This CDR3 is built from 14 residues. The DNA for the CDR3 is TGTGCCATCAGTGGGGAGCCGGGGCAAGAGACCCAGTACTTC. This codes for CAISGEPGQETQYF.

This clonotype has at least ten counts. The chain employs TRBV5-1 and TRBJ1-1, with 9 bases identical to TRBD1. The ends lost 4 bases at V and 1 base at J; junction bases unmatched: 5. The CDR3 has 15 amino acids. Germline V gene data show CDR1 as SGHRS and CDR2 as YFSETQ. The CDR3 DNA follows: TGCGCCAGCAGCATAACAGGGGGCGCGAACACTGAAGCTTTCTTT. Amino acids: CASSITGGANTEAFF.

The sample holds many counts of this clonotype. The rearrangement joins TRBV20-1 to TRBJ1-5, with D possibly TRBD1 on 6 matching bases. V lost 0 bases and J lost 1, with 13 bases in between. Germline V gene lookup returns CDR1 DFQATT and CDR2 SNEGSKA (reference sequence). The CDR3 consists of 16 residues. The CDR3 loop reads CSARDMAGGSNQPQHF. DNA of the CDR3: TGCAGTGCTAGAGATATGGCGGGGGGCAGCAATCAGCCCCAGCATTTT.

This clonotype appeared many times. The chain combines TRBV7-9 with TRBJ2-7; D may be TRBD2 (5 bases). V was trimmed by 4 bases and J by 7 bases, leaving 23 bases between them. The length of the CDR3 is 16 residues. CDR1 is SEHNR, CDR2 FQNEAQ, per germline (reference sequence). The CDR3 sequence: CASSSPGGISSGEQYF. CDR3 bases: TGTGCCAGCAGCTCCCCAGGTGGGATCTCCTCGGGGGAGCAGTACTTC.

In this sample, this clonotype is medium-sized. The gene calls are TRBV4-1 and TRBJ1-2; no clear D. The ends were cut back, 0 bases at V and 6 bases at J, with 11 bases in the middle. This CDR3 has 14 amino acids. Per germline, CDR1 MGHRA and CDR2 YSYEKL. CDR3 protein: CASSQDPGRDGYTF. The DNA of the CDR3 is TGCGCCAGCAGCCAAGACCCCGGACGCGATGGCTACACCTTC.

This clonotype appeared many times. The chain joins TRBV9 to TRBJ2-4; TRBD1 agrees at 7 bases. The CDR3 contains 14 residues. V was pared by 4 bases and J by 3 bases, with 4 bases of the junction left unmatched. CDR1 SGDLS and CDR2 YYNGEE come from the germline V gene. This CDR3 reads CASSQTGNKNIQYF. CDR3 DNA: TGTGCCAGCAGCCAGACAGGGAACAAAAACATTCAGTACTTC.

This clonotype is medium-sized (0.01 to 0.1%) in the sample. This chain connects TRBV6-4 to TRBJ2-1, with 8 bases lining up with TRBD2. Germline V CDR1 and CDR2: MRHNA, SNTAGT. The CDR3 totals 14 residues. V shed 3 bases and J 9 bases; nucleotides not matched to a gene: 7. The CDR3 bases are TGTGCCAGCAGTGAGGGCGGGGGGTTAGGTGAGCAGTTCTTC. Its protein is CASSEGGGLGEQFF.

This clonotype was recorded many times. A read error may account for a junction end that differs from germline. The V and J genes are TRBV25-1 and TRBJ2-7, with D perhaps matching TRBD2 (5 bases). There are 13 residues in the CDR3. Germline V gene sequence: CDR1 MGHDK, CDR2 SYGVNS. In DNA, the CDR3 is TGTGCCAGCAGCGGAGCGGAACCGTACGAGCGGTACTTC. It specifies CASSGAEPYERYF.

This clonotype was observed at least ten times. V is TRBV7-3 and J is TRBJ1-1; a possible D gene is TRBD1 (5 bases). Per the germline V gene, CDR1 is SGHTA and CDR2 is FQGTGA. This CDR3 has 14 amino acids. Deletions cut 4 bases from V and 5 bases from J, with 14 bases between. CDR3: CASSSGGIETEAFF. The CDR3 DNA reads TGTGCCAGCAGCTCTGGGGGGATTGAAACTGAAGCTTTCTTT.

Judged by abundance, this clonotype is medium-sized (0.01 to 0.1%). The rearrangement uses TRBV7-8 and TRBJ2-5; D is uncertain. The V end lost 8 bases, the J end lost 1 base, and 17 bases lay between the germline ends. CDR1 SGHVS and CDR2 FQNEAQ come from the germline V gene. The CDR3 consists of 15 residues. Here the CDR3 reads CASHTLAGRQETQYF. The CDR3 DNA is TGTGCCAGCCATACGCTGGCCGGGCGCCAAGAGACCCAGTACTTC. Full variable domain (missing parts from reference TRBV7-8 and TRBJ2-5): GAGVSQSPRYKVAKRGQDVALRCDPISGHVSLFWYQQALGQGPEFLTYFQNEAQLDKSGLPSDRFFAERPEGSVSTLKIQRTQQEDSAVYLCASHTLAGRQETQYFGPGTRLLVL.

This clonotype showed up many times. The genes are TRBV7-2 and TRBJ2-1; D call uncertain. The CDR3 length is 11 residues. Germline V gene lookup returns CDR1 SGHTA and CDR2 FQGNSA. Deletions cut 0 bases from V and 6 bases from J, with 0 bases between. This chain's CDR3 is CASSLANEQFF. As DNA, the CDR3 is TGTGCCAGCAGCTTAGCCAATGAGCAGTTCTTC.

This clonotype was observed many times. The chain recombines TRBV7-2 with TRBJ1-4; 7 nucleotides align to TRBD1. Germline CDR1 is SGHTA and CDR2 is FQGNSA. Unmatched junction bases numbered 2, after V lost 5 bases and J lost 2 bases. This CDR3 has 14 residues. CDR3 amino acids: CASSLQGTNEKLFF. The CDR3 nucleotides read TGTGCCAGCAGCCTACAGGGGACTAATGAAAAACTGTTTTTT.

The chain is built from TRBV7-2 and TRBJ2-3; 11 bases match TRBD2. Trimming took 1 base from V and 1 from J; bases not matched to a gene: 4. Germline CDR1 is SGHTA and CDR2 is FQGNSA. The CDR3 contains 17 residues. CDR3 sequence reads: CASSLVASGGRTDTQYF. The DNA of the CDR3 is TGTGCCAGCAGCTTAGTGGCTAGCGGGGGGCGCACAGATACGCAGTATTTT.

This clonotype has a count of ten or more. This chain uses TRBV15 with TRBJ2-2; D unresolved. V shed 9 bases and J shed 0 bases, with 11 bases lying between them. The germline V gene encodes CDR1 LNHNV and CDR2 YYDKDF (reference sequence). The CDR3 consists of 14 residues. This CDR3 is CATDQGSNTGELFF. DNA of the CDR3: TGTGCCACGGATCAAGGCTCGAACACCGGGGAGCTGTTTTTT. Looking up the rest from reference TRBV15 and TRBJ2-2 gives the full variable domain: DAMVIQNPRYQVTQFGKPVTLSCSQTLNHNVMYWYQQKSSQAPKLLFHYYDKDFNNEADTPDNFQSRRPNTSFCFLDIRSPGLGDTAMYLCATDQGSNTGELFFGEGSRLTVL.

This clonotype was found many times. This chain joins TRBV20-1 and TRBJ1-6; unclear D gene. Germline loops: CDR1 DFQATT, CDR2 SNEGSKA (reference sequence). This CDR3 is 16 amino acids long. Trimming shortened V by 4 bases and J by 4 bases, and 17 bases separated the two germline ends. The CDR3: CSAIPVRGLYNSPLHF. The CDR3 nucleotides read TGCAGTGCTATCCCCGTACGGGGATTGTATAATTCACCCCTCCACTTT.

This clonotype was observed at least ten times. The rearrangement uses TRBV20-1 and TRBJ2-5; D gene uncertain. Trimming stripped 4 bases from V and 5 bases from J, with 8 bases between. The CDR3 consists of 11 residues. Germline V gene data show CDR1 as DFQATT and CDR2 as SNEGSKA (reference sequence). This CDR3 reads CSATVPETQYF. CDR3 nucleotides: TGCAGTGCTACCGTTCCGGAGACCCAGTACTTC.

This clonotype has only a few counts. The chain recombines TRBV13 with TRBJ1-2; possibly TRBD1 for D (5 bases). V lost 4 bases and J lost 4, with 16 bases in between. This CDR3 is built from 15 residues. Germline lookup yields CDR1 PRHDT and CDR2 FYEKMQ (reference sequence). The CDR3: CASSYRSRGAYGYTF. The CDR3 region has the DNA TGTGCCAGCAGCTATCGGTCGCGAGGGGCCTATGGCTACACCTTC.

The gene calls are TRBV21-1 and TRBJ2-2. TRBV21-1 is a recognized pseudogene. CDR3 length: 14 residues. The CDR3 nucleotides read TGTGCCAGCAGCAAAGCGCTTTCGTCCGGGGAGCTGTTTTTT. Its protein product is CASSKALSSGELFF.